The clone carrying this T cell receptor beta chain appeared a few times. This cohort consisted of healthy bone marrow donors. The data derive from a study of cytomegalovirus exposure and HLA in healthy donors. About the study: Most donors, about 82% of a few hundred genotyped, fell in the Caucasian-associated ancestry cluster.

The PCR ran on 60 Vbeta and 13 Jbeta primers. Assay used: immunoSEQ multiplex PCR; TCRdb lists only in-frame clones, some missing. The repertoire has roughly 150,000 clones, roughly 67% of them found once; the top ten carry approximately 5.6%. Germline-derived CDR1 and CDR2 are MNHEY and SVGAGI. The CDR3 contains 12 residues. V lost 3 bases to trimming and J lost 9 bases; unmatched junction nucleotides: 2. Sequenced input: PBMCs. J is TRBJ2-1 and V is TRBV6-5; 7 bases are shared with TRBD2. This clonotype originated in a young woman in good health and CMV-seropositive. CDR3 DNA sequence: TGTGCCAGCAGTTATTGGGGGGGTGAGCAGTTCTTC. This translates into CASSYWGGEQFF.